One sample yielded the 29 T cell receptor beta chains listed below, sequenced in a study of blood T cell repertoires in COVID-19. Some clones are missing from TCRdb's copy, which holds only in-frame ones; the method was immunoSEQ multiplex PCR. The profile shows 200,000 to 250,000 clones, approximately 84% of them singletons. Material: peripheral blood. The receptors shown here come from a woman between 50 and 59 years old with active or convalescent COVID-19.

Here the CDR3 reads CASSLGQSGTQYF. DNA for the CDR3: TGTGCCAGCAGTCTCGGACAGTCCGGCACGCAGTATTTT. The chain has TRBV27 and TRBJ2-3; D perhaps matches TRBD1 (6 bases). The germline CDR1 and CDR2 sequences are MNHEY and SMNVEV (reference sequence). The CDR3 has 13 residues. V was shortened by 5 bases and J by 9 bases, with 15 bases between the two germline ends.

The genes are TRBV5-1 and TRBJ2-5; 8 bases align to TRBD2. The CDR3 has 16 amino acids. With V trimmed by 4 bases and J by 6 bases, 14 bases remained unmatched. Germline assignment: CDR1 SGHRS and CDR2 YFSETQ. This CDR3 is CASSLVGSGGPKTQYF. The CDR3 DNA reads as TGCGCCAGCAGCCTGGTGGGAAGCGGGGGCCCCAAGACCCAGTACTTC.

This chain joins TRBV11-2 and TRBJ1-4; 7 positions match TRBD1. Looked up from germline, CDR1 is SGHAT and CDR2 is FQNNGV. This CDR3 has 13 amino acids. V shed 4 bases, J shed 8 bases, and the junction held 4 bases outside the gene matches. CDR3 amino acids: CASSYLGGEKLFF. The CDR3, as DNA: TGTGCCAGCAGCTACCTAGGGGGCGAAAAACTGTTTTTT.

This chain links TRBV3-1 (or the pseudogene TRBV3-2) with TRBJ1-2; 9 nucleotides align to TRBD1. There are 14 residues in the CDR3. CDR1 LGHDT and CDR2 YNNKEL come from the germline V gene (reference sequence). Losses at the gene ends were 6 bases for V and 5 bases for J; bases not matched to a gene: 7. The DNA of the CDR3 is TGTGCCAGCAGTGCGACAGGGGGTATGTATGGCTACACCTTC. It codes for CASSATGGMYGYTF.

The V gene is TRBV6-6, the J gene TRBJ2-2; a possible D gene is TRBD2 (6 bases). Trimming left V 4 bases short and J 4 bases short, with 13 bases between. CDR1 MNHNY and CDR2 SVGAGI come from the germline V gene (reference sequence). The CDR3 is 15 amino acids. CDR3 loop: CASSFPQGGTGELFF. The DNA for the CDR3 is TGTGCCAGCAGTTTCCCTCAGGGAGGCACCGGGGAGCTGTTTTTT.

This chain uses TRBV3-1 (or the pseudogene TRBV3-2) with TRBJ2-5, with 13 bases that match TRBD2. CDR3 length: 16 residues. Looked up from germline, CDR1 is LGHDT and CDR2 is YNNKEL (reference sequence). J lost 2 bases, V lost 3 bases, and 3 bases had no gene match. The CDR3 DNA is TGTGCCAGCAGCCAGTCGGGACTAGCGGGGCAAGAGACCCAGTACTTC. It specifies CASSQSGLAGQETQYF.

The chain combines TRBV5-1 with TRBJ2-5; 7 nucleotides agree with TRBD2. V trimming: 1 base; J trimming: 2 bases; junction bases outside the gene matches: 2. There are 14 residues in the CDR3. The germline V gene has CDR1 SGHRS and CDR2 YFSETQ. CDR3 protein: CASSLLGGQETQYF. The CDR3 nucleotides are TGCGCCAGCAGCTTGCTGGGGGGGCAAGAGACCCAGTACTTC. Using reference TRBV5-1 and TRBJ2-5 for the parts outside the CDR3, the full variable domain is KAGVTQTPRYLIKTRGQQVTLSCSPISGHRSVSWYQQTPGQGLQFLFEYFSETQRNKGNFPGRFSGRQFSNSRSEMNVSTLELGDSALYLCASSLLGGQETQYFGPGTRLLVL.

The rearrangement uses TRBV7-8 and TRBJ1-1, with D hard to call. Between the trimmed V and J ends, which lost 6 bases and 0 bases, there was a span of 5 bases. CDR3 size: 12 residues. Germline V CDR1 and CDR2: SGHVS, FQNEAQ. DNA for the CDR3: TGTGCCAGCAGGAGGGTGAACACTGAAGCTTTCTTT. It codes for CASRRVNTEAFF.

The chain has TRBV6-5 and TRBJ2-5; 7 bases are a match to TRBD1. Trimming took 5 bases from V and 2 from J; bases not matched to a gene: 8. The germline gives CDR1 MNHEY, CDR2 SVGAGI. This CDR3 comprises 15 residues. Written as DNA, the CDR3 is TGTGCCAGCAGTCGACAGGGCTTGTGGCAAGAGACCCAGTACTTC. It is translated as CASSRQGLWQETQYF.

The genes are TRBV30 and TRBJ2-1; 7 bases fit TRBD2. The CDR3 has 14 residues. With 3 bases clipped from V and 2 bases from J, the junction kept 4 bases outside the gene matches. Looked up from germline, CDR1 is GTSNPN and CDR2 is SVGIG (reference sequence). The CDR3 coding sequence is TGTGCCTGGAGGGGGCTAGCGGCCTACAATGAGCAGTTCTTC. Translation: CAWRGLAAYNEQFF.

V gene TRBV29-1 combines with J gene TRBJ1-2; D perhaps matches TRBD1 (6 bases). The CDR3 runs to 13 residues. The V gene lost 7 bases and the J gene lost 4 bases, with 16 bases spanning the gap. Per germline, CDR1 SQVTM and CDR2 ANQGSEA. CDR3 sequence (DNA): TGCAGCGGGGTTGGGCAGGGGACCTATGGCTACACCTTC. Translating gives CSGVGQGTYGYTF.

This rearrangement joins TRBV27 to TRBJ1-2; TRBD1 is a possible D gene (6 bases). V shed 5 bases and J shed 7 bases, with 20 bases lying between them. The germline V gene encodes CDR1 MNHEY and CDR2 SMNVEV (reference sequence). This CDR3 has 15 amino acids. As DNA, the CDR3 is TGTGCCAGCAGTGGGGATCAGGGGAGAATCTCTGGCTACACCTTC. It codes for CASSGDQGRISGYTF.

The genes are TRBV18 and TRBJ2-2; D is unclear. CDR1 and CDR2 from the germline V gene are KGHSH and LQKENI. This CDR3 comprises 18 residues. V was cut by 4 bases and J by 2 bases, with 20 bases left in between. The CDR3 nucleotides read TGTGCCAGCTCACGCCCCAAAGGCACAGCTACTAACACCGGGGAGCTGTTTTTT. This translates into CASSRPKGTATNTGELFF.

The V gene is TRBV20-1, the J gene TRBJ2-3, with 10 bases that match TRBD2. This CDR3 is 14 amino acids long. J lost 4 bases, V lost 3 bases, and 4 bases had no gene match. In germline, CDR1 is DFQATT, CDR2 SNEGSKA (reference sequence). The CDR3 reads CSASVSGGADTQYF. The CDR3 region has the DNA TGCAGTGCTAGTGTCAGCGGGGGGGCAGATACGCAGTATTTT.

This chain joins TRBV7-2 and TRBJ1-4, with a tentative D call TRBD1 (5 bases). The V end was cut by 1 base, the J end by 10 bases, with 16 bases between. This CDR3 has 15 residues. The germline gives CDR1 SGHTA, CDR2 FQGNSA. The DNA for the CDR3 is TGTGCCAGCAGCTTAGGGGGCGGCTCTGGAACAAAACTGTTTTTT. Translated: CASSLGGGSGTKLFF.

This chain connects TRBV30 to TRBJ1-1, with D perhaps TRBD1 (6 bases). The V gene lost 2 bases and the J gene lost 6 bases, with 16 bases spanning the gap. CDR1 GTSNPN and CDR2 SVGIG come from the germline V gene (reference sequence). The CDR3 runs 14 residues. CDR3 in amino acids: CAWSPQGKGAEAFF. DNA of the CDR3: TGTGCCTGGAGTCCTCAGGGGAAGGGCGCTGAAGCTTTCTTT.

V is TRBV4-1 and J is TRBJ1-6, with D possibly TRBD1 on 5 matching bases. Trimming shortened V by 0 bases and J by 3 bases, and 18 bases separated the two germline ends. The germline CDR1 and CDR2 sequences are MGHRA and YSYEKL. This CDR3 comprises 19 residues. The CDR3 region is CASSQDYGVGQGYNSPLHF. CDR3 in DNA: TGCGCCAGCAGCCAAGATTACGGAGTGGGCCAGGGCTATAATTCACCCCTCCACTTT.

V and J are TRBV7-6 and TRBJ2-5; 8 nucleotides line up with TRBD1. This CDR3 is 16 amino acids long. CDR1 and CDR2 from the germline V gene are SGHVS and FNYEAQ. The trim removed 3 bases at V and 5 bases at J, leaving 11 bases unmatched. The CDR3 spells CASSFTGQGMVETQYF. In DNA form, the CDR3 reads TGTGCCAGCAGCTTTACCGGACAGGGAATGGTGGAGACCCAGTACTTC. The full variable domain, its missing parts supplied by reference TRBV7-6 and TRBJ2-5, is GAGVSQSPRYKVTKRGQDVALRCDPISGHVSLYWYRQALGQGPEFLTYFNYEAQQDKSGLPNDRFSAERPEGSISTLTIQRTEQRDSAMYRCASSFTGQGMVETQYFGPGTRLLVL.

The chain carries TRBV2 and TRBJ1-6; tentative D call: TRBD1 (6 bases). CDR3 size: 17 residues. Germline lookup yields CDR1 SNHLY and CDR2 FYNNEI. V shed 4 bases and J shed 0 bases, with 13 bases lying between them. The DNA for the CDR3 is TGTGCCAGCAGTGCACGGACAGCGAGCTCCTATAATTCACCCCTCCACTTT. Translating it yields CASSARTASSYNSPLHF.

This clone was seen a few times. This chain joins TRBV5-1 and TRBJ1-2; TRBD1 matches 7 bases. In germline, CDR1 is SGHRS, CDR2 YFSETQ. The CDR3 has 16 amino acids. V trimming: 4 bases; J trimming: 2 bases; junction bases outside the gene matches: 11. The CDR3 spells CASSGITGDSNYGYTF. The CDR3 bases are TGCGCCAGCAGCGGGATAACAGGGGACAGCAACTATGGCTACACCTTC.

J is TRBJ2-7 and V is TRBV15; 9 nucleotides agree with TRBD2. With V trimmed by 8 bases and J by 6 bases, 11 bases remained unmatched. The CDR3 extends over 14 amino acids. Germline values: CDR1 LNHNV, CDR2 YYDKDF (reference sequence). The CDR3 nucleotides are TGTGCCACCTCCGTGGGACTAGCTGCGGTCGAGCAGTACTTC. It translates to CATSVGLAAVEQYF.

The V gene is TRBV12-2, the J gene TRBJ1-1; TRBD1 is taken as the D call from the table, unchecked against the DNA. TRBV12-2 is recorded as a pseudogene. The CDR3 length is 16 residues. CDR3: CASRLRDRGFGTEAFF. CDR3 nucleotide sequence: TGTGCAAGTCGCCTCCGGGACAGGGGATTCGGCACTGAAGCTTTCTTT.

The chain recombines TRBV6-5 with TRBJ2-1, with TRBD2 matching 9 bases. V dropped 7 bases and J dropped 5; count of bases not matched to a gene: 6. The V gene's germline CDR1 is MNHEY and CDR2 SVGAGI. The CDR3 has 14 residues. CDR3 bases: TGTGCCAGCAAAGGCGGGAGGGCCAACAATGAGCAGTTCTTC. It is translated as CASKGGRANNEQFF.

CDR3 nucleotide sequence: TGTGCCAGCAGTGAGGGGACTAGCGAAACCGGGGAGCTGTTTTTT. Amino acids: CASSEGTSETGELFF. The gene calls are TRBV6-1 and TRBJ2-2, with 10 bases aligning to TRBD2. The V and J ends lost 3 bases and 5 bases, in that order; junction bases with no gene match: 3. The CDR3 has 15 amino acids. In germline, CDR1 is MNHNS, CDR2 SASEGT.

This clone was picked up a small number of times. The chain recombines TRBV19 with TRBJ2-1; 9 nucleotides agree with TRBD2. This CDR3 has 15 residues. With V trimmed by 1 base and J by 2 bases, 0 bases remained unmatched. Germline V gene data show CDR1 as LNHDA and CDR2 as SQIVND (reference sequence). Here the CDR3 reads CASSIGGGAYNEQFF. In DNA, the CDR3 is TGTGCCAGTAGTATAGGCGGGGGGGCCTACAATGAGCAGTTCTTC.

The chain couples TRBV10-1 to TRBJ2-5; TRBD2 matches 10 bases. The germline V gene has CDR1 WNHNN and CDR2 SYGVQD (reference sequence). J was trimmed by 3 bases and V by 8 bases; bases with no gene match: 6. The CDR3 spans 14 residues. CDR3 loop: CASVGSGREETQYF. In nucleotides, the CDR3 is TGCGCCAGCGTCGGCAGCGGGAGGGAAGAGACCCAGTACTTC.

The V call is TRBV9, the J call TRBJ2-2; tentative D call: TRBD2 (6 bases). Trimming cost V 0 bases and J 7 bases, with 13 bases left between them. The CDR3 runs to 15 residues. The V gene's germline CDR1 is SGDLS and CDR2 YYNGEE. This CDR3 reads CASSVEWGDFGELFF. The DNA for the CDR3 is TGTGCCAGCAGCGTAGAATGGGGGGATTTCGGGGAGCTGTTTTTT.

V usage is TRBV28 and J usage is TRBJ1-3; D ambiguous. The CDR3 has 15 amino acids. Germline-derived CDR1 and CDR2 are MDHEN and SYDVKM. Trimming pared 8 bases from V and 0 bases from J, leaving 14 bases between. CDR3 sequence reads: CASGYARLSGNTIYF. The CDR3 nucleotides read TGTGCCAGCGGGTATGCCCGACTCTCTGGAAACACCATATATTTT.

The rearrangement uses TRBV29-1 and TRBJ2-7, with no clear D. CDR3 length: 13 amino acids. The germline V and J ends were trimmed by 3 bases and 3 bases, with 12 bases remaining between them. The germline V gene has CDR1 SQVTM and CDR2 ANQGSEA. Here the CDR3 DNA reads TGCAGCGTTGACGCAGGAAACGGCTACGAGCAGTACTTC. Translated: CSVDAGNGYEQYF.